The text below deals with one T cell receptor (beta chain). The target antigen is unknown. The data derive from a study of post-analysis software for immune sequencing data. Turning to the study itself: In terms of disease course, relapsing-remitting, secondary progressive and progressive-relapsing multiple sclerosis were included.

Sequencing libraries made from TCR beta cDNA carried unique molecular identifiers. Starting from roughly 1.1 to 9.2 million T cells, the study yielded roughly 0.5 million cDNA molecules. Using its own MiXCR run on the PCR reads, TCRdb lists one record per CDR3 protein. The sample yields hundreds of thousands of distinct CDR3 sequences, roughly three fifths seen once. Study results and limitations: With F measure, samples from one preparation batch clustered together strongly. Significantly decreased normalized Chao1 diversity was recorded for multiple sclerosis patients relative to controls.

Sample: blood. The sequence was collected from a girl aged 2-15 years with multiple sclerosis.

This chain's CDR3 is CASSQATSGGTSTDTQYF. In DNA form, the CDR3 reads TGCGCCAGCAGCCAAGCTACTAGCGGGGGTACTAGCACAGATACGCAGTATTTT. The rearrangement joins TRBV4-3 to TRBJ2-3, with 11 positions matching TRBD2. This CDR3 has 18 amino acids. Germline V gene sequence: CDR1 LGHNA, CDR2 YSLEER. V was pared by 1 base and J by 0 bases, with 6 bases of the junction left unmatched.